These 3 T cell receptor beta chains came from one sample sequenced in a study of spatial heterogeneity in lung cancer. TCRdb reprocessed the 5' RACE reads via MiXCR and lists one record per CDR3 protein. The repertoire holds about 29,000 distinct CDR3 sequences, with around 9.3% as singletons. The time point denotes: blood at routine non-recurrence follow-up after resection. The specimen was PBMCs, collected at follow-up. These receptors were taken from a female donor with early-stage non-small cell lung cancer.

This chain connects TRBV29-1 to TRBJ1-2; possible D gene TRBD1, 5 bases. CDR1 and CDR2 (germline): SQVTM, ANQGSEA. The CDR3 runs 8 residues. V lost 6 bases to trimming and J lost 11 bases, with 7 bases between them. CDR3 residues: CSVGTYTF. The CDR3 DNA sequence: TGCAGCGTCGGGACTTACACCTTC.

This clonotype occurred many times. The rearrangement links TRBV5-1 to TRBJ2-3; 9 nucleotides agree with TRBD1. In germline, CDR1 is SGHRS, CDR2 YFSETQ. CDR3 size: 15 residues. The V gene end was trimmed by 5 bases and the J gene end by 2 bases; junction bases not matched to a gene: 6. The CDR3 loop is CASRITGGLTDTQYF. The CDR3, as DNA: TGCGCCAGCAGAATCACAGGGGGCCTCACAGATACGCAGTATTTT.

The CDR3: CAIAFRSAYGYTF. CDR3 in DNA: TGTGCCATCGCCTTCAGGTCGGCCTATGGCTACACCTTC. V and J are TRBV28 and TRBJ1-2; D not certain. Trimming stripped 10 bases from V and 4 bases from J, with 16 bases between. Per the germline V gene, CDR1 is MDHEN and CDR2 is SYDVKM. The CDR3 is 13 residues long.